This TCR beta chain was observed in a study of blood T cell repertoires in COVID-19. Study information: Some COVID-19 samples were acute and others convalescent; all came from the United States, Italy and Spain. The analysed material was cDNA or gDNA that came from T cells, B-cell-depleted T cells, or PBMCs.

Original analysis: Reference gene primer amplification in the assay estimated nucleated cell counts. Repertoires were generated with immunoSEQ multiplex PCR, while TCRdb's copy carries only in-frame clones and drops some. V and J calls plus clone size are reproduced from that table; the DNA served to infer D and trimming. The sample yields tens of thousands of clones, approximately 89% seen once. The receptor's source is an older woman with active COVID-19. Sequencing used peripheral blood.

CDR3 in DNA: TGCAGCGTCCTGGGACAGGGCGAGACCCAGTACTTC. This translates into CSVLGQGETQYF. The chain recombines TRBV29-1 with TRBJ2-5, with TRBD1 matching over 9 bases. V shed 6 bases and J 5 bases; nucleotides not matched to a gene: 4. Looked up from germline, CDR1 is SQVTM and CDR2 is ANQGSEA. The CDR3 is 12 residues long.